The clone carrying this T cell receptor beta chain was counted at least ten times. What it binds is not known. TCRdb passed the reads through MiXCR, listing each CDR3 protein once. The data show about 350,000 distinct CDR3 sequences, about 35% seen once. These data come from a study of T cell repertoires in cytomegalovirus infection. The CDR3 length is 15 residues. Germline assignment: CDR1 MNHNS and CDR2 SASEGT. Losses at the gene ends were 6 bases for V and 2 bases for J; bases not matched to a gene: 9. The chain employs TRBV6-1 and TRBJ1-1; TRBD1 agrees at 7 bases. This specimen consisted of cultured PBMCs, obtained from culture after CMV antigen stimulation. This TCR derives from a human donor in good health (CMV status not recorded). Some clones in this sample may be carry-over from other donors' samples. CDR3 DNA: TGTGCCAGCAGGATTTCCCCAGGGGGAAACACTGAAGCTTTCTTT. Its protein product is CASRISPGGNTEAFF.